The sequence of this TCR beta chain was determined in a study of T cells after posttransplantation cyclophosphamide. Comments on this clone: The antigen is unknown.

Overall study findings and caveats: TRB clonality was highly associated with recipient CMV seropositivity and reactivation. Later blood repertoires were often dominated by clones from the donor CD8+ memory compartment.

Sequencing used immunoSEQ multiplex PCR; TCRdb keeps in-frame clones, though not all of them. The repertoire holds about 21,000 clones, with nearly 99% as singletons. Specimen: naive CD8+ T cells sorted from PBMCs. The receptor was derived from a man aged 35-49 years in good health, CMV-negative, and a related stem cell transplant donor.

CDR3 protein: CATWGADTQYF. The CDR3, as DNA: TGTGCCACCTGGGGGGCAGATACGCAGTATTTT. V gene TRBV5-4 combines with J gene TRBJ2-3; a possible D gene is TRBD2 (6 bases). CDR1 SGHNT and CDR2 YYREEE come from the germline V gene (reference sequence). This CDR3 region has 11 residues. V dropped 9 bases and J dropped 4 bases, with 9 bases sitting between them.